The 11 T cell receptor beta chains in this list originate from one sample, sequenced in a study of CD8+ T cells in alopecia areata. Extracted RNA was reverse transcribed, and the resulting cDNA served as sequencing template. Profiled with immunoSEQ multiplex PCR; TCRdb holds only in-frame clones, not every one. The sample carries 130,000 to 150,000 clones, around 82% recorded once. Treatment described: oral pan-JAK inhibitor, 5-10 mg twice daily. The sample here was CD8+ T cells sorted from blood, taken at week 4, from a patient treated with tofacitinib. These receptors all come from a human donor with alopecia areata.

The chain recombines TRBV7-9 with TRBJ2-7; 8 bases fit TRBD1. V was pared by 5 bases and J by 5 bases, with 5 bases of the junction left unmatched. CDR3 length: 13 amino acids. Germline-derived CDR1 and CDR2 are SEHNR and FQNEAQ (reference sequence). In nucleotides, the CDR3 is TGTGCCAGCAGCCTGTGGACAGGGAACGAGCAGTACTTC. It specifies CASSLWTGNEQYF.

The chain combines TRBV5-4 with TRBJ1-3; no clear D gene. CDR1 and CDR2 (germline): SGHNT, YYREEE (reference sequence). V was shortened by 3 bases and J by 4 bases, with 2 bases between the two germline ends. The CDR3 sequence is 11 residues long. As DNA, the CDR3 is TGTGCCAGCAGCTACGGAAACACCATATATTTT. Translating gives CASSYGNTIYF.

To note about this clone: A junction boundary mismatches the germline segment, possibly from a read error. The rearrangement uses TRBV7-9 and TRBJ1-1; TRBD1 matches at 7 bases. Looked up from germline, CDR1 is SEHNR and CDR2 is FQNEAQ (reference sequence). The CDR3 is 15 amino acids. The CDR3 spells CASSQATGFTLEAFF. CDR3 DNA sequence: TGCGCCAGCAGCCAAGCGACAGGGTTTACATTGGAAGCTTTCTTT.

This clone was recorded once. This chain uses TRBV5-1 with TRBJ2-1; possible D gene TRBD2, 5 bases. V lost 1 base, J lost 5 bases, and 10 bases lay in between. The CDR3 runs to 14 residues. Germline V CDR1 and CDR2: SGHRS, YFSETQ. In nucleotides, the CDR3 is TGCGCCAGCAGCTTGCTGGACTGGCACAATGAGCAGTTCTTC. Its protein is CASSLLDWHNEQFF.

This chain uses TRBV19 with TRBJ2-7; unclear D gene. Germline loops: CDR1 LNHDA, CDR2 SQIVND (reference sequence). The CDR3 runs to 13 residues. V lost 3 bases and J lost 2, with 8 bases in between. The CDR3 sequence: CASSMTGTYEQYF. In nucleotides, the CDR3 is TGTGCCAGTAGTATGACTGGAACCTACGAGCAGTACTTC.

The chain uses TRBV14 and TRBJ1-2, with D tentatively TRBD1 (5 bases). The germline gives CDR1 SGHDN, CDR2 FVKESK. The CDR3 has 16 amino acids. V was pared by 0 bases and J by 3 bases, with 14 bases between. The CDR3 DNA is TGTGCCAGCAGCCAAGATCTGAGGGGTTTTCACTATGGCTACACCTTC. It yields the protein CASSQDLRGFHYGYTF.

This rearrangement joins TRBV27 to TRBJ2-1; D perhaps matches TRBD1 (6 bases). Germline CDR1 MNHEY, CDR2 SMNVEV (reference sequence). The CDR3 loop spans 14 amino acids. The V and J ends lost 6 bases and 4 bases respectively, with 13 bases between them. The CDR3 DNA sequence: TGTGCCAGCAGCGAGGGGGTAGGTTACAATGAGCAGTTCTTC. It translates to CASSEGVGYNEQFF.

V and J are TRBV6-6 and TRBJ2-1; 11 bases align to TRBD2. The germline gives CDR1 MNHNY, CDR2 SVGAGI (reference sequence). The CDR3 loop spans 15 amino acids. The V gene end was trimmed by 2 bases and the J gene end by 5 bases; junction bases not matched to a gene: 2. The CDR3 sequence is CASSYASGGNNEQFF. As DNA, the CDR3 is TGTGCCAGCAGTTACGCTAGCGGGGGGAACAATGAGCAGTTCTTC.

This chain uses TRBV29-1 with TRBJ1-5; perhaps TRBD1 as D (5 bases). Germline CDR1 is SQVTM and CDR2 is ANQGSEA. V was shortened by 2 bases and J by 2 bases, with 19 bases between the two germline ends. There are 17 residues in the CDR3. DNA for the CDR3: TGCAGCGTTGAAAGGGGACCGGGCGGTTGGCGCAATCAGCCCCAGCATTTT. Translating gives CSVERGPGGWRNQPQHF.

The chain is built from TRBV25-1 and TRBJ2-7; 9 bases fit TRBD1. This CDR3 has 15 amino acids. Germline lookup yields CDR1 MGHDK and CDR2 SYGVNS. The junction had 9 bases not matched to a gene; V was cut back by 6 bases and J by 3 bases. The CDR3 spells CASSPGQGPHYEQYF. CDR3 DNA: TGTGCCAGCAGCCCGGGACAGGGCCCTCACTACGAGCAGTACTTC.

The chain uses TRBV4-2 and TRBJ1-4; D is unclear. The CDR3 consists of 15 residues. Germline V CDR1 and CDR2: LGHNA, YNFKEQ. Trimming left V 0 bases short and J 8 bases short, with 13 bases between. This CDR3 reads CASSQEGGLDEKLFF. The CDR3 bases are TGTGCCAGCAGCCAAGAGGGCGGGTTGGACGAAAAACTGTTTTTT.